Sequencing of this T cell receptor (beta chain) was carried out in a study of T cell clonotyping in hematopoietic cell transplantation (dated by TCRdb to 2020 to 2022). Concerning the study at large: Recipient samples taken before transplant were obtained following cytoreduction. Patient recruitment ran from 2015 to early 2017, and follow-up continued until late 2020 or death. The study collected some 150 blood samples from 35 to 45 consecutive transplant recipients and their related donors. Study-wide findings and limitations: The sample size was limited, and CD4 and CD8 repertoire contributions could not be separated because cells were not sorted. A decrease in recipient TCR diversity was observed after transplant, and a progressive increase in pathologically expanded clonotypes was seen from day 30 to day 180. Just a small fraction of recipient repertoires overlapped with donor repertoires, and more than 97% appeared de novo at the given depth. Broader TCR repertoire diversity after transplant was predicted by Inverse Simpson Index values from donors and from recipients before transplant.

The immunoSEQ assay, a bias-controlled multiplex PCR with V- and J-specific primers, was used to amplify TCR beta CDR3 regions from genomic DNA. In a second PCR step, the CDR3 amplicons were tagged with a proprietary barcode plus Illumina adapter sequences. CDR3 libraries were sequenced on an Illumina MiSeq instrument. As for how the authors treated the data: Export and quality control were done with immunoSEQ Analyzer 3.0, while downstream analyses used R Bioconductor and Immunarch. Only productive rearrangements in the normalized downsampled data set went into calculating the repertoire metrics. Clonotypes larger than 5 templates in the normalized cohort were defined as pathologically expanded. The Inverse Simpson Index served as the measure of repertoire diversity. To capture all clonotypes, the CMV-specificity analyses were run on the non-normalized data set. TCRdb re-hosts the immuneACCESS table, in-frame sequences only. Its copies lack some clones; in the studies checked, an unresolved V gene accounts for under half of them, and the cause for the rest is not known. That table furnishes V, J and clone size, whereas the DNA furnished D and trimming. In this sample the table shows tens of thousands of clones, roughly nine tenths of which occur a single time. Clones ranked in the top ten supply 3% to 4% of the sample.

Turning to this clone: Its antigen remains unidentified. The record has no base qualities; no much larger clone is one base away.

The junction carries 22 bases between V and J, which are trimmed by 5 bases and 11 bases respectively. The CDR3 contains 15 residues, cysteine and phenylalanine counted. Only the CDR3 part of the read is kept: 45 bases, read in frame from the first base. The germline V gene gives CDR1 as MNHEY and CDR2 as SVGAGI. In light of the paper, this sample's time point label describes: recipient sample about 28 days before transplant, after cytoreduction. Blood samples were obtained from recipients approximately 28 days before transplant and at days 30, 100 and 180 after transplant. Nuclei Lysis Solution was used to extract genomic DNA from fresh or cryopreserved unfractionated peripheral blood mononuclear cells.

The sample in question was peripheral blood mononuclear cells, obtained before stem cell transplant. The TCR was taken from a man aged 18 to 30 with biphenotypic leukemia. Some clones in this sample may be carry-over from other donors' samples. The sequence joins TRBV6-5 to TRBJ1-5; a confident D gene designation cannot be given. The DNA reads TGTGCCAGCAGTCCAATACACGAAATCGGTATGTCCCAGCATTTT. It translates to CASSPIHEIGMSQHF.